The next 19 T cell receptor beta chains were all read from a single sample in a study of T cells in Graves' hyperthyroidism and ophthalmopathy. TCR beta CDR3 region amplification was performed from RNA transcripts. Researchers ran a first-round RT-PCR on the TCR CDR3 using the HTBI primer set. One entry per CDR3 protein results from TCRdb running MiXCR on the multiplex PCR reads. The data show 640,000 or so distinct CDR3 sequences, 12% to 15% seen once. The sequenced material came from blood. The receptors shown here come from a woman aged 18-29 years with Graves' ophthalmopathy.

The rearrangement joins TRBV19 to TRBJ2-5; TRBD2 aligns across 10 bases. The CDR3 sequence is 17 residues long. Germline CDR1 and CDR2: LNHDA and SQIVND (reference sequence). After removal of 3 bases from V and 5 bases from J, the junction contained 12 bases not matched to a gene. CDR3 residues: CASSILWSSGRTETQYF. The CDR3 DNA reads as TGTGCCAGTAGTATTCTATGGAGTAGCGGGAGGACGGAGACCCAGTACTTC.

In this sample, this clonotype turned up many times. This rearrangement joins TRBV6-1 to TRBJ2-6; D remains unclear. The V and J ends lost 1 base and 1 base respectively, with 8 bases between them. Germline CDR1 is MNHNS and CDR2 is SASEGT. This CDR3 contains 16 residues. The CDR3 coding sequence is TGTGCCAGCAGTGAAGTACGGGTATCTGGGGCCAACGTCCTGACTTTC. Translation: CASSEVRVSGANVLTF.

A note on this clonotype: A much larger clone is a single base away; this may be a read error. V is TRBV7-4 and J is TRBJ1-2, with TRBD1 matching 9 bases. This CDR3 has 17 residues. J lost 4 bases, V lost 5 bases, and 14 bases had no gene match. Germline CDR1 reads SGHVT; CDR2 reads SQSDAQ. CDR3 residues: CASSPPWTGEILYGYTF. The DNA of the CDR3 is TGTGCCAGCAGCCCACCCTGGACAGGGGAGATACTCTATGGCTACACCTTC.

The genes are TRBV28 and TRBJ2-7, with 11 bases lining up with TRBD2. This CDR3 contains 15 residues. Germline lookup yields CDR1 MDHEN and CDR2 SYDVKM. With V trimmed by 2 bases and J by 4 bases, 4 bases remained unmatched. The CDR3 loop is CASSLIASGGYEQYF. The CDR3 region has the DNA TGTGCCAGCAGTTTAATCGCTAGCGGGGGGTACGAGCAGTACTTC. The full variable domain, with the rest looked up from reference TRBV28 and TRBJ2-7, is DVKVTQSSRYLVKRTGEKVFLECVQDMDHENMFWYRQDPGLGLRLIYFSYDVKMKEKGDIPEGYSVSREKKERFSLILESASTNQTSMYLCASSLIASGGYEQYFGPGTRLTVT.

V is TRBV6-5 and J is TRBJ1-2; D unresolved. This CDR3 is built from 15 residues. Germline V CDR1 and CDR2: MNHEY, SVGAGI. V gave up 2 bases and J gave up 0 bases, with 10 bases separating them. CDR3 residues: CASSYVQVSNYGYTF. The CDR3 nucleotides read TGTGCCAGCAGTTACGTCCAGGTCTCTAACTATGGCTACACCTTC.

This clonotype was counted many times. The chain combines TRBV7-9 with TRBJ2-7; 9 bases agree with TRBD2. The CDR3 is 16 amino acids. Germline assignment: CDR1 SEHNR and CDR2 FQNEAQ (reference sequence). Trimming at V came to 2 bases and at J to 4 bases, leaving 9 bases not matched to a gene. The CDR3 is CASSLTSGSSPYEQYF. DNA of the CDR3: TGTGCCAGCAGCTTAACTAGCGGGTCCTCCCCTTACGAGCAGTACTTC.

In its sample, this clonotype was seen many times. The chain uses TRBV7-8 and TRBJ1-5; D remains unclear. The CDR3 sequence is 14 residues long. Germline V lookup: CDR1 SGHVS, CDR2 FQNEAQ. Between the trimmed V and J ends, which lost 4 bases and 5 bases, there was a span of 12 bases. CDR3 nucleotide sequence: TGTGCCAGCAGCTCGTTCGGAGTCGATCAGCCCCAGCATTTT. Its translation: CASSSFGVDQPQHF. The full variable domain, its missing parts supplied by reference TRBV7-8 and TRBJ1-5, is GAGVSQSPRYKVAKRGQDVALRCDPISGHVSLFWYQQALGQGPEFLTYFQNEAQLDKSGLPSDRFFAERPEGSVSTLKIQRTQQEDSAVYLCASSSFGVDQPQHFGDGTRLSIL.

This clonotype was counted ten times or more. The junction departs from germline at one end; a sequencing error may be responsible. The chain has TRBV5-1 and TRBJ2-7; D not certain. This CDR3 contains 13 residues. Germline-derived CDR1 and CDR2 are SGHRS and YFSETQ. The CDR3 bases are TGTGCCAGCTCCCTCGCGCCTTCCTACGAGCAGTACTTC. It encodes CASSLAPSYEQYF.

The J gene is TRBJ2-1, the V gene TRBV19, with 9 bases lining up with TRBD2. The V segment lost 1 base and the J segment 5 bases; nucleotides outside the gene matches: 3. Germline values: CDR1 LNHDA, CDR2 SQIVND (reference sequence). The CDR3 covers 15 residues. Written as DNA, the CDR3 is TGTGCCAGTAGTATAGGCTGGACTAGCGACAATGAGCAGTTCTTC. Translating it yields CASSIGWTSDNEQFF. Full variable domain (missing parts from reference TRBV19 and TRBJ2-1): DGGITQSPKYLFRKEGQNVTLSCEQNLNHDAMYWYRQDPGQGLRLIYYSQIVNDFQKGDIAEGYSVSREKKESFPLTVTSAQKNPTAFYLCASSIGWTSDNEQFFGPGTRLTVL.

This clonotype was picked up many times. The chain carries TRBV2 and TRBJ2-1; TRBD2 is a possible D gene (7 bases). Trimming left V 8 bases short and J 3 bases short, with 11 bases between. The V gene's germline CDR1 is SNHLY and CDR2 FYNNEI. The CDR3 spans 13 residues. The CDR3 region has the DNA TGTGCCAGCGGGGAGGGGGTCTACAATGAGCAGTTCTTC. Translated: CASGEGVYNEQFF.

The CDR3 DNA reads TGTGCCAGCAGCCAACTCATAGGTGGTGGCTACACCTTC. Its protein is CASSQLIGGGYTF. The chain uses TRBV3-1 and TRBJ1-2, with D unresolved. V gave up 2 bases and J gave up 7 bases, with 11 bases separating them. The CDR3 sequence is 13 residues long. In germline, CDR1 is LGHDT, CDR2 YNNKEL (reference sequence).

There are many counts of this clonotype. V is TRBV9 and J is TRBJ2-7, with 10 bases matching TRBD2. Per germline, CDR1 SGDLS and CDR2 YYNGEE. Trimming took 3 bases from V and 2 from J; bases not matched to a gene: 2. The CDR3 consists of 14 residues. CDR3 in DNA: TGTGCCAGCAGCGCTAGCGGGGGCCCCTACGAGCAGTACTTC. This sequence encodes CASSASGGPYEQYF.

This chain uses TRBV14 with TRBJ2-7; 12 positions agree with TRBD2. The CDR3 covers 17 residues. J lost 7 bases, V lost 4 bases, and 14 bases had no gene match. Germline V gene data show CDR1 as SGHDN and CDR2 as FVKESK. The CDR3 DNA reads TGTGCCAGCAGCCTACGACTAGCGGGAGCTCAATCTGGAGAGCAGTACTTC. It encodes CASSLRLAGAQSGEQYF.

This clonotype was detected many times. The J gene is TRBJ1-4, the V gene TRBV12-3 or TRBV12-4; D possibly corresponds to TRBD1 (5 bases). Trimming shortened V by 7 bases and J by 8 bases, and 20 bases separated the two germline ends. This CDR3 region has 15 residues. CDR3 loop: CASIHRQGGREKLFF. The DNA for the CDR3 is TGTGCCAGCATCCATCGGCAGGGAGGAAGGGAAAAACTGTTTTTT.

The rearrangement joins TRBV20-1 to TRBJ1-2, with D tentatively TRBD1 (6 bases). Germline-derived CDR1 and CDR2 are DFQATT and SNEGSKA (reference sequence). V was shortened by 7 bases and J by 2 bases, with 20 bases between the two germline ends. This CDR3 comprises 15 residues. CDR3 residues: CSVREPGQLNYGYTF. CDR3 bases: TGCAGTGTACGGGAGCCTGGACAGCTCAACTATGGCTACACCTTC.

This chain links TRBV12-3 or TRBV12-4 with TRBJ2-1, with 8 bases identical to TRBD1. This CDR3 spans 14 amino acids. V was clipped by 8 bases and J by 6 bases; unmatched bases: 9. This chain's CDR3 is CASQPVDRANEQFF. In DNA, the CDR3 is TGTGCCAGCCAACCGGTGGACAGGGCCAATGAGCAGTTCTTC.

This clonotype has a count of ten or more. The CDR3: CASSYQGGQPQHF. The CDR3 nucleotides read TGTGCCAGCAGTTATCAGGGCGGTCAGCCCCAGCATTTT. V usage is TRBV6-1 and J usage is TRBJ1-5, with a tentative D call TRBD1 (5 bases). CDR1 is MNHNS and CDR2 is SASEGT in the germline V gene. V dropped 5 bases and J dropped 6 bases, with 11 bases sitting between them. CDR3 length: 13 residues.

This clonotype was observed many times. V gene TRBV7-8 combines with J gene TRBJ1-6; TRBD1 might be the D (5 bases). CDR3 length: 15 amino acids. In germline, CDR1 is SGHVS, CDR2 FQNEAQ. V was pared by 1 base and J by 6 bases, with 10 bases between. The CDR3 region is CASSLEVTVNSPLHF. The CDR3 coding sequence is TGTGCCAGCAGCTTAGAGGTGACAGTTAATTCACCCCTCCACTTT. Complete variable domain (other parts from reference TRBV7-8 and TRBJ1-6): GAGVSQSPRYKVAKRGQDVALRCDPISGHVSLFWYQQALGQGPEFLTYFQNEAQLDKSGLPSDRFFAERPEGSVSTLKIQRTQQEDSAVYLCASSLEVTVNSPLHFGNGTRLTVT.

This clonotype was counted many times. The V gene is TRBV7-6, the J gene TRBJ1-1, with 10 bases aligning to TRBD1. This CDR3 comprises 17 residues. The V segment lost 5 bases and the J segment 5 bases; nucleotides outside the gene matches: 14. The germline V gene encodes CDR1 SGHVS and CDR2 FNYEAQ. The chain's CDR3 is CASSQRGTGVRRTEAFF. CDR3 DNA: TGTGCCAGCAGCCAGAGGGGGACAGGGGTTCGGAGGACTGAAGCTTTCTTT.